This is a list of T cell receptor beta chains from one sample in a study of monozygotic twins with inflammatory bowel disease. TCRdb reprocessed the 5' RACE reads and keeps a single row for each CDR3 protein, giving no DNA. Recorded here are approximately 160,000 distinct CDR3 sequences; the top ten clones represent approximately 7.4%. The sample consisted of blood. The source of these receptors is a human donor with ulcerative colitis or Crohn's disease, or a healthy co-twin of an affected twin (not recorded which). The CDR3 runs from the conserved cysteine through the conserved F or W.

TRBJ1-2,TRBV6-1,CAIHARGSGYTF
TRBJ2-7,TRBV29-1,CSVGTLNEQYF
TRBJ2-2,TRBV20-1,CSARDRRGLGGELFF
TRBJ2-7,TRBV12-3/TRBV12-4,CASTPDSVSYEQYF
TRBJ2-3,TRBV20-1,CSAGRLTDTQYF
TRBJ2-7,TRBV4-3,CASSQDWVAMLGYEQYF
TRBJ1-1,TRBV20-1,CSARDWGRRFTEAFF
TRBJ1-2,TRBV10-3,CAIQWIADANYGYTF
TRBJ2-3,TRBV12-3/TRBV12-4,CASSHGLAGGPDTQYF
TRBJ1-5,TRBV12-3/TRBV12-4,CASSFRVGSQPQHF
TRBJ1-2,TRBV7-2,CASSPAFEHGYTF